Below, 19 T cell receptor beta chains from the same sample are listed, as sequenced in a study of OX40 agonist ivuxolimab in advanced cancers. The data were produced by immunoSEQ multiplex PCR, yet TCRdb's version contains in-frame clones alone and is incomplete. Of some 100,000 clones in the sample, about nine tenths were seen once. The sample was CD4+ or CD8+ T cells sorted from blood, taken in a trial of the OX40 agonist ivuxolimab. These receptors were taken from an adult with an advanced solid tumor such as melanoma, head and neck, liver or kidney cancer.

This clone has only one observation. The chain is built from TRBV6-6 and TRBJ2-7, with 8 bases matching TRBD2. After removal of 2 bases from V and 5 bases from J, the junction contained 5 bases not matched to a gene. The CDR3 has 14 residues. The germline gives CDR1 MNHNY, CDR2 SVGAGI (reference sequence). CDR3 nucleotide sequence: TGTGCCAGCAGTTACGTGGCGGGAGGAAACGAGCAGTACTTC. Residues: CASSYVAGGNEQYF.

The chain recombines TRBV28 with TRBJ2-5; D gene uncertain. Germline CDR1 MDHEN, CDR2 SYDVKM. The CDR3 extends over 14 amino acids. V dropped 3 bases and J dropped 5 bases, with 13 bases sitting between them. The CDR3 DNA sequence: TGTGCCAGCAGTTTCCCTCAACTTCACGAGACCCAGTACTTC. Translated: CASSFPQLHETQYF.

The chain has TRBV5-4 and TRBJ2-7; 9 nucleotides align to TRBD2. This CDR3 has 15 amino acids. V lost 2 bases, J lost 6 bases, and 9 bases stayed unmatched. CDR1 and CDR2 from the germline V gene are SGHNT and YYREEE (reference sequence). The CDR3 reads CASSFRSAGGREQYF. The CDR3 DNA follows: TGTGCCAGCAGCTTTCGGTCCGCGGGAGGGCGCGAGCAGTACTTC.

This chain connects TRBV7-2 to TRBJ2-7, with 7 bases lining up with TRBD1. The CDR3 extends over 15 amino acids. Trimming took 0 bases from V and 6 from J; bases not matched to a gene: 8. CDR1 and CDR2 (germline): SGHTA, FQGNSA. DNA of the CDR3: TGTGCCAGCAGCTTAGCCCAACACAGGGGTGGCGAGCAGTACTTC. This translates into CASSLAQHRGGEQYF.

The chain joins TRBV6-5 to TRBJ2-7, with 10 bases aligning to TRBD2. Per the germline V gene, CDR1 is MNHEY and CDR2 is SVGAGI. The CDR3 loop spans 15 amino acids. Losses at the gene ends were 6 bases for V and 0 bases for J; bases not matched to a gene: 5. CDR3 DNA sequence: TGTGCCAGCAGCCTTAGCGGGAGGCTCTCCTACGAGCAGTACTTC. This codes for CASSLSGRLSYEQYF.

The chain employs TRBV11-3 and TRBJ2-5, with TRBD2 matching 8 bases. Germline loops: CDR1 SGHNT, CDR2 YENEEA. V lost 2 bases to trimming and J lost 4 bases; unmatched junction nucleotides: 9. The CDR3 length is 16 residues. The CDR3 DNA follows: TGTGCCAGCAGCTTAAACGCGGGAGGAAGCGGAGAGACCCAGTACTTC. Protein sequence: CASSLNAGGSGETQYF.

The gene calls are TRBV18 and TRBJ2-7; maybe TRBD2 (5 bases). The CDR3 length is 15 residues. V was cut by 0 bases and J by 5 bases, with 14 bases left in between. The germline V gene encodes CDR1 KGHSH and CDR2 LQKENI. For the CDR3, the DNA is TGTGCCAGCTCACCACCGGAAAGTCGGGGTAACGAGCAGTACTTC. Its translation is CASSPPESRGNEQYF.

CDR3 coding DNA: TGTGCCACCAGCAGAGACCTTCCCTCGGGGGCCGGGATTTGGGAGACCCAGTACTTC. Protein product: CATSRDLPSGAGIWETQYF. The gene calls are TRBV15 and TRBJ2-5, with D perhaps assigned TRBD1 or TRBD2 (6 bases each). V was clipped by 0 bases and J by 5 bases, with 25 bases between them. Germline loops: CDR1 LNHNV, CDR2 YYDKDF (reference sequence). This CDR3 comprises 19 residues.

This clone is a singleton in its sample. The genes are TRBV5-4 and TRBJ2-5; D might be TRBD2 (6 bases). The germline V gene encodes CDR1 SGHNT and CDR2 YYREEE (reference sequence). With 4 bases removed from V and 1 base from J, the gap between germline ends came to 17 bases. The length of the CDR3 is 16 residues. Written as DNA, the CDR3 is TGTGCCAGCAGCCCCGGACGACTAGTCCCCCAAGAGACCCAGTACTTC. It encodes CASSPGRLVPQETQYF.

The chain carries TRBV29-1 and TRBJ1-2, with unresolved D. CDR1 is SQVTM and CDR2 is ANQGSEA in the germline V gene. The CDR3 contains 13 residues. The V and J ends lost 3 bases and 3 bases respectively, with 11 bases between them. The CDR3 nucleotides read TGCAGCGTTGATTATGGTGTGGACTATGGCTACACCTTC. It specifies CSVDYGVDYGYTF.

Remarks on this clone: Other DNA sequences in this sample translate to the same CDR3. This chain connects TRBV18 to TRBJ2-7; D not resolved. Between the trimmed V and J ends, which lost 3 bases and 0 bases, there was a span of 6 bases. This CDR3 contains 13 residues. The germline V gene has CDR1 KGHSH and CDR2 LQKENI. The CDR3 spells CASSPPVSYEQYF. In DNA, the CDR3 is TGTGCCAGCTCACCTCCTGTCTCCTACGAGCAGTACTTC. The full variable domain, rest sourced from reference TRBV18 and TRBJ2-7, is NAGVMQNPRHLVRRRGQEARLRCSPMKGHSHVYWYRQLPEEGLKFMVYLQKENIIDESGMPKERFSAEFPKEGPSILRIQQVVRGDSAAYFCASSPPVSYEQYFGPGTRLTVT.

The chain employs TRBV7-8 and TRBJ2-7, with 9 positions matching TRBD2. V lost 2 bases to trimming and J lost 2 bases; unmatched junction nucleotides: 7. The germline V gene encodes CDR1 SGHVS and CDR2 FQNEAQ. The CDR3 covers 16 residues. The CDR3 protein is CASSLRLAVLAYEQYF. The CDR3 DNA follows: TGTGCCAGCAGCTTAAGACTAGCGGTCCTCGCCTACGAGCAGTACTTC. Based on the CDR3 plus reference TRBV7-8 and TRBJ2-7, the full variable domain is GAGVSQSPRYKVAKRGQDVALRCDPISGHVSLFWYQQALGQGPEFLTYFQNEAQLDKSGLPSDRFFAERPEGSVSTLKIQRTQQEDSAVYLCASSLRLAVLAYEQYFGPGTRLTVT.

The chain joins TRBV11-2 to TRBJ1-4; D gene uncertain. V gave up 5 bases and J gave up 15 bases, with 16 bases separating them. Germline V CDR1 and CDR2: SGHAT, FQNNGV. The CDR3 is 12 residues long. DNA of the CDR3: TGTGCCAGCAGCCGGACCGGGGATACAGTGTTTTTT. Protein product: CASSRTGDTVFF.

The chain carries TRBV7-6 and TRBJ2-2; D might be TRBD1 or TRBD2, each matching 5 bases. Per germline, CDR1 SGHVS and CDR2 FNYEAQ. This CDR3 is 15 amino acids long. Trimming removed 1 base at V and 6 bases at J, with 12 bases between. The CDR3 sequence: CASSLGGISPGELFF. The CDR3 bases are TGTGCCAGCAGCTTAGGGGGGATATCTCCCGGGGAGCTGTTTTTT.

The gene calls are TRBV7-3 and TRBJ2-3, with D tentatively TRBD2 (6 bases). The CDR3 runs 18 residues. Germline CDR1 and CDR2: SGHTA and FQGTGA. Trimming cost V 1 base and J 1 base, with 18 bases left between them. The CDR3 nucleotides are TGTGCCAGCAGCTTAATAGGAGGGAGAGGGGAGGGCACAGATACGCAGTATTTT. Translation: CASSLIGGRGEGTDTQYF.

The chain uses TRBV9 and TRBJ2-7, with TRBD2 matching over 16 bases. The CDR3 is 19 residues long. The trim removed 4 bases at V and 0 bases at J, leaving 10 bases unmatched. Germline CDR1 SGDLS, CDR2 YYNGEE. In DNA form, the CDR3 reads TGTGCCAGCAGCAAGAATCCGGGACTAGCGGGAGGGTTCTCCTACGAGCAGTACTTC. Translating gives CASSKNPGLAGGFSYEQYF.

This sequence joins TRBV5-6 and TRBJ1-1, with D hard to call. Between the trimmed V and J ends, which lost 2 bases and 0 bases, there was a span of 11 bases. Germline CDR1 is SGHDT and CDR2 is YYEEEE. This CDR3 comprises 15 residues. The CDR3 DNA is TGTGCCAGCAGCTTCAGACTTACTATGAACACTGAAGCTTTCTTT. It codes for CASSFRLTMNTEAFF.

This chain uses TRBV5-1 with TRBJ2-5; the match to TRBD1 covers 11 bases. Looked up from germline, CDR1 is SGHRS and CDR2 is YFSETQ. J was trimmed by 1 base and V by 4 bases; bases with no gene match: 6. CDR3 length equals 16 residues. CDR3 in DNA: TGCGCCAGCAGCACTGGGACAGGGGGGATCCAAGAGACCCAGTACTTC. Translated, it gives CASSTGTGGIQETQYF.

The rearrangement links TRBV4-3 to TRBJ2-1; either TRBD1 or TRBD2 may fit D (5 bases each). Germline CDR1 reads LGHNA; CDR2 reads YSLEER. The V gene lost 3 bases and the J gene lost 4 bases, with 7 bases spanning the gap. The CDR3 is 13 amino acids. CDR3 bases: TGCGCCAGCAGCCAGGGACCTTACAATGAGCAGTTCTTC. Protein product: CASSQGPYNEQFF.